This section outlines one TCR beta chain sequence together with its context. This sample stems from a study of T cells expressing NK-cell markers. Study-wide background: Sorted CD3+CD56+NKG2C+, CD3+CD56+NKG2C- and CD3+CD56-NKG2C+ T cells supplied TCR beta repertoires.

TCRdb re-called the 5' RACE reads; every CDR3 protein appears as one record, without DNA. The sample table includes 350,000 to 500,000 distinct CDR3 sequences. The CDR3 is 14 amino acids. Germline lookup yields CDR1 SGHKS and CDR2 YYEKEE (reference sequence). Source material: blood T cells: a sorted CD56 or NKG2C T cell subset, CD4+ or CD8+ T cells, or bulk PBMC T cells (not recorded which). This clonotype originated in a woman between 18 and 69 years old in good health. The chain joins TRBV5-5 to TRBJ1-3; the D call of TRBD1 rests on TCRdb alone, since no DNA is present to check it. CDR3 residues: CASSPTGTGNTIYF.